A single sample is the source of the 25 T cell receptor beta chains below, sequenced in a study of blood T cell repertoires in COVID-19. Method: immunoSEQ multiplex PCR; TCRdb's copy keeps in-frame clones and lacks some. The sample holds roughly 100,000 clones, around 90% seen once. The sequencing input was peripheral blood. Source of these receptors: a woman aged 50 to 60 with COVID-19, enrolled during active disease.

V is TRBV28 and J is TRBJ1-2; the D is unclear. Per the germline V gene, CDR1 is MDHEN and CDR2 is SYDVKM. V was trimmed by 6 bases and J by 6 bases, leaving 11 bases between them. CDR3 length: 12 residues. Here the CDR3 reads CASSRNFDGYTF. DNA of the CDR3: TGTGCCAGCAGCCGTAACTTCGATGGCTACACCTTC.

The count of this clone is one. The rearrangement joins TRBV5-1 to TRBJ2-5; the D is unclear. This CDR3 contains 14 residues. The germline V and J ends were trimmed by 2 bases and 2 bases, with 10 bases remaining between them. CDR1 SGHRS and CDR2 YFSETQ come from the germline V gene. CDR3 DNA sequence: TGCGCCAGCAGCTTATCCGGCGGACAAGAGACCCAGTACTTC. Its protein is CASSLSGGQETQYF.

The chain's CDR3 is CASSYSRGEGEQYF. The CDR3 nucleotides are TGTGCCAGCAGTTACTCCCGCGGGGAGGGCGAGCAGTACTTC. The J gene is TRBJ2-7, the V gene TRBV6-5, with 7 bases that match TRBD2. The germline gives CDR1 MNHEY, CDR2 SVGAGI. With V trimmed by 0 bases and J by 6 bases, 5 bases remained unmatched. The CDR3 length is 14 residues.

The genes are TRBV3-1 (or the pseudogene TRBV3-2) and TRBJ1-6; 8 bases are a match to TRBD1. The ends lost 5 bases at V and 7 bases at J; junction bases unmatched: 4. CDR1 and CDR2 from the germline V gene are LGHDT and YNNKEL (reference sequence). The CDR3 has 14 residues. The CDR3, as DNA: TGTGCCAGCAGCAACGGACAGGGAAATTCACCCCTCCACTTT. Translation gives CASSNGQGNSPLHF.

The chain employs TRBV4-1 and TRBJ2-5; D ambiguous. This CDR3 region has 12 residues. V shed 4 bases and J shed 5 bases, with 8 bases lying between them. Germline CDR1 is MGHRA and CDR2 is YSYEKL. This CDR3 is CASSRTAETQYF. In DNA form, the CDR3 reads TGCGCCAGCAGCCGCACTGCGGAGACCCAGTACTTC.

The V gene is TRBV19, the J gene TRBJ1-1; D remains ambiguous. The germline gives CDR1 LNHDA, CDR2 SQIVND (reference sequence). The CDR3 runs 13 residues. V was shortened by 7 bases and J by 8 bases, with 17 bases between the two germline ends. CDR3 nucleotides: TGTGCCAGTAACCACCCGTCGGTTGCCGAAGCTTTCTTT. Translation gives CASNHPSVAEAFF.

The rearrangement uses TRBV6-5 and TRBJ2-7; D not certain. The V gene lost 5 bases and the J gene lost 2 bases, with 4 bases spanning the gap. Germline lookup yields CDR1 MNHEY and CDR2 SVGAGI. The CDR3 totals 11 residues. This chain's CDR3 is CASSTTYEQYF. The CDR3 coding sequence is TGTGCCAGCAGTACAACCTACGAGCAGTACTTC.

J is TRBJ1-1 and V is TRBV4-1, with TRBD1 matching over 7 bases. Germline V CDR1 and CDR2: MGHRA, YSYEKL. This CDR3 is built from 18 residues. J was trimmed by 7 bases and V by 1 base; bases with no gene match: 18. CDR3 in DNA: TGCGCCAGCAGCCAAGTGGGTCTTCGGCGCGCGGACAGGAGTGAAGCTTTCTTT. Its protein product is CASSQVGLRRADRSEAFF.

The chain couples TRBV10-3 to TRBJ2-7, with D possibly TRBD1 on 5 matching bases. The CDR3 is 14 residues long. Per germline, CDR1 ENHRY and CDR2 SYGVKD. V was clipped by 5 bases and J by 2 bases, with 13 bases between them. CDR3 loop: CAISIPGSPYEQYF. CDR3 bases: TGTGCCATCAGTATTCCAGGGTCTCCCTACGAGCAGTACTTC.

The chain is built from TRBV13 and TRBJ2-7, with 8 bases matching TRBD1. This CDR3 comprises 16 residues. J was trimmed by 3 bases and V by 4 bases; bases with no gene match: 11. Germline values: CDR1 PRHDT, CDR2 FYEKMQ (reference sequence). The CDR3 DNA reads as TGTGCCAGCAGCTCATTAAGGACAGGGATGAGCTACGAGCAGTACTTC. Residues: CASSSLRTGMSYEQYF.

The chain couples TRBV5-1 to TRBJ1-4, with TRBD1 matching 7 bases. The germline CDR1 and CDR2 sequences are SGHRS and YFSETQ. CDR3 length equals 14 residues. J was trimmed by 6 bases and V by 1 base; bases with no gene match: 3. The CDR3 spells CASSLRGQDEKLFF. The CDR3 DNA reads TGCGCCAGCAGCTTGAGGGGGCAGGATGAAAAACTGTTTTTT.

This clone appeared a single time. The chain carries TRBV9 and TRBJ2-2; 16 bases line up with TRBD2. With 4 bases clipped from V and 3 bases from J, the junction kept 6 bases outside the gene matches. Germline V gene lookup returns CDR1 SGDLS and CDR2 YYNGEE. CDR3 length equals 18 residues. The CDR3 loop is CASSPGTSGGVDTGELFF. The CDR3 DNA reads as TGTGCCAGCAGCCCCGGGACTAGCGGGGGGGTGGACACCGGGGAGCTGTTTTTT. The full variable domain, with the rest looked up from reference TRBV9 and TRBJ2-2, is DSGVTQTPKHLITATGQRVTLRCSPRSGDLSVYWYQQSLDQGLQFLIQYYNGEERAKGNILERFSAQQFPDLHSELNLSSLELGDSALYFCASSPGTSGGVDTGELFFGEGSRLTVL.

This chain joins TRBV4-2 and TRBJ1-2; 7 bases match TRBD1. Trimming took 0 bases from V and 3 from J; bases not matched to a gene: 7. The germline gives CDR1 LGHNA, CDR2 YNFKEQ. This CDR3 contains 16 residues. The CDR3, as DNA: TGTGCCAGCAGCCAAGAACACTTAGACAGGGACTATGGCTACACCTTC. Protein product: CASSQEHLDRDYGYTF.

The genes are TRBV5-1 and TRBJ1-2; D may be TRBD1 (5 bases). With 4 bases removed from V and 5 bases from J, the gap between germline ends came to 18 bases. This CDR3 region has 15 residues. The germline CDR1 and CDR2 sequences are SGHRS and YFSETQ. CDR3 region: CASSPAGSRFYGYTF. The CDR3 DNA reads TGCGCCAGCAGCCCCGCAGGGTCTAGGTTTTATGGCTACACCTTC.

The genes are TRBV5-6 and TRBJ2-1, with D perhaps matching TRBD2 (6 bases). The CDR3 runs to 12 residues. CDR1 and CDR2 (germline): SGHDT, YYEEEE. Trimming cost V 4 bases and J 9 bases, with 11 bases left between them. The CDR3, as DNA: TGTGCCAGCAGCCCCGGGACTGGTGAGCAGTTCTTC. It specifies CASSPGTGEQFF.

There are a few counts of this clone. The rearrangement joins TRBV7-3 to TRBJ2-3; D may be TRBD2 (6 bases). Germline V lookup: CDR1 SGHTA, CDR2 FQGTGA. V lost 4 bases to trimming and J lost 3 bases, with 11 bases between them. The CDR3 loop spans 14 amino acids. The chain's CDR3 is CASSSGLKTDTQYF. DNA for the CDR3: TGTGCCAGCAGCTCGGGACTCAAAACAGATACGCAGTATTTT.

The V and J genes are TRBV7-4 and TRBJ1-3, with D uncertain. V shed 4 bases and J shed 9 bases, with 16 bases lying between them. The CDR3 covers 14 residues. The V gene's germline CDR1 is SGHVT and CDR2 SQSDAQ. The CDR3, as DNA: TGTGCCAGCAGCTCCCCGGCAGCGCGGAGCACCATATATTTT. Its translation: CASSSPAARSTIYF.

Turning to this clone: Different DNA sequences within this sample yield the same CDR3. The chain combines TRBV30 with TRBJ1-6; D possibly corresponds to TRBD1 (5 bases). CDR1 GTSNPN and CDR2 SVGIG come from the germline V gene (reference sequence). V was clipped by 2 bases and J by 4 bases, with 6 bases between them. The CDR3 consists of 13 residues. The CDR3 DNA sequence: TGTGCCTGGAGTCGGGGGTATAATTCACCCCTCCACTTT. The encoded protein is CAWSRGYNSPLHF. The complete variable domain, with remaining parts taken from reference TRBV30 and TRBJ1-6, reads SQTIHQWPATLVQPVGSPLSLECTVEGTSNPNLYWYRQAAGRGLQLLFYSVGIGQISSEVPQNLSASRPQDRQFILSSKKLLLSDSGFYLCAWSRGYNSPLHFGNGTRLTVT.

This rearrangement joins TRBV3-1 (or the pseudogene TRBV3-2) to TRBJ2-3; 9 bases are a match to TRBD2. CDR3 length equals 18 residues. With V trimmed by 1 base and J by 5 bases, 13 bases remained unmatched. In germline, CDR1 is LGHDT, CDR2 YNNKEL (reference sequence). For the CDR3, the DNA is TGTGCCAGCAGCCAAGTTCCACTAATTGGCGGGGGGGGAGATACGCAGTATTTT. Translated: CASSQVPLIGGGGDTQYF.

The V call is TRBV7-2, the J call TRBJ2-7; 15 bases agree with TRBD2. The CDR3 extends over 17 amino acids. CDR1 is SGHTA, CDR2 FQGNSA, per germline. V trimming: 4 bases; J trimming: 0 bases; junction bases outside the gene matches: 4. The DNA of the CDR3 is TGTGCCAGCAGCTCGGGACTAGCGGGGGGTTTCTCCTACGAGCAGTACTTC. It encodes CASSSGLAGGFSYEQYF.

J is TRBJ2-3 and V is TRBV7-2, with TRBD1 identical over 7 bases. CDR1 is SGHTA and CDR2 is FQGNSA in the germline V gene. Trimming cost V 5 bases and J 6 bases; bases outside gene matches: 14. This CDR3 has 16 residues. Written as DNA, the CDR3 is TGTGCCAGCAGCCTCAGACAGGGAGACCTACCCGATACGCAGTATTTT. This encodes CASSLRQGDLPDTQYF.

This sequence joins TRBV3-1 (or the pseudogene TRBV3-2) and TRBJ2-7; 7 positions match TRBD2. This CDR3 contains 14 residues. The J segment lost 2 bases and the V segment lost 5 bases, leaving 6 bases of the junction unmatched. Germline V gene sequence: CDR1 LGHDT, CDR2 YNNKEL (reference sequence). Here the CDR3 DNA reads TGTGCCAGCAGCGGTCAGCGGGGCACCTACGAGCAGTACTTC. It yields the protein CASSGQRGTYEQYF.

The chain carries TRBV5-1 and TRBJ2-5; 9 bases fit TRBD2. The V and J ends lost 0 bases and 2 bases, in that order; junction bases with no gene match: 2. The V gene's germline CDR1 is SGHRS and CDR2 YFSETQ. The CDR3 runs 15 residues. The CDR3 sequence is CASSLERGAQETQYF. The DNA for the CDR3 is TGCGCCAGCAGCTTGGAGCGGGGGGCGCAAGAGACCCAGTACTTC.

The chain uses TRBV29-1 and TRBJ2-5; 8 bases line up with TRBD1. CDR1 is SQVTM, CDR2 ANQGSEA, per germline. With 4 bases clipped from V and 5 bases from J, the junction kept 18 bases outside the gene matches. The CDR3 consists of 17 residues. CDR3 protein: CSVVPLAGGYGGETQYF. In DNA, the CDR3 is TGCAGCGTTGTACCGCTCGCAGGGGGCTACGGAGGTGAGACCCAGTACTTC.

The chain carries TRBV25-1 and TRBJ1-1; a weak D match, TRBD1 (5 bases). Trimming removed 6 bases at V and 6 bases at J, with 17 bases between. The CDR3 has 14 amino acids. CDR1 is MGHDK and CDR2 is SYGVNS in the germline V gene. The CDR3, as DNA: TGTGCCAGCAGCGCACACGACAGAGTTGCTGAAGCTTTCTTT. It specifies CASSAHDRVAEAFF.